This T cell receptor beta chain was captured by sequencing in a study of cytomegalovirus exposure and HLA in healthy donors. Study-level results: The authors confirmed in vitro that three CMV-associated chains were specific for CMV antigens.

Notes on this clone: Its antigen is undetermined.

Data came from immunoSEQ multiplex PCR; TCRdb stores just in-frame clones and leaves some out. The table includes fewer than 150,000 clones, roughly nine tenths detected once. Sequencing input: PBMCs. The source of this sequence is a man aged 18-30 years in good health and CMV-seropositive.

CDR3 sequence (DNA): TGCGCCAGCAGCCAAGACCCTATTGGCTCCTACGAGCAGTACTTC. It translates to CASSQDPIGSYEQYF. The chain couples TRBV4-1 to TRBJ2-7; no reliable D call. V was cut by 0 bases and J by 0 bases, with 9 bases left in between. Looked up from germline, CDR1 is MGHRA and CDR2 is YSYEKL. CDR3 length: 15 amino acids.